This T cell receptor beta chain was recorded in a study of blood T cell repertoires in COVID-19. For the study at large: Sources were T cells, B-cell-depleted T cells, or PBMCs; the material itself was cDNA or gDNA.

The CDR3 extends over 16 amino acids. J lost 3 bases, V lost 4 bases, and 6 bases had no gene match. Looked up from germline, CDR1 is KGHDR and CDR2 is SFDVKD. Per the original data handling: Estimation of nucleated cell counts relied on the amplification of reference gene primers. This table comes from immunoSEQ multiplex PCR, and its TCRdb copy is limited to in-frame clones, with some not included. V and J calls and clone size follow that table, whereas D and trimming were derived from the DNA. The profile covers fewer than 450,000 clones, with 87% appearing a single time and around 6% taken by the ten largest. Enrollment of patients from Seattle took place during active infection, with longitudinal follow-up.

Sequencing used peripheral blood. This chain joins TRBV24-1 and TRBJ2-1; 9 bases agree with TRBD2. This TCR was sampled from a woman aged 50 to 60 with COVID-19, enrolled during active disease. The CDR3 DNA follows: TGTGCCACCAGTGACAATAGCGGGAGCAACTACAATGAGCAGTTCTTC. It specifies CATSDNSGSNYNEQFF.